This T cell receptor (beta chain) was profiled in a study of T-cell memory formation after mild COVID-19. TCRdb analysed the 5' RACE reads with MiXCR anew, one entry per CDR3 protein. This sample carries around 310,000 distinct CDR3 sequences, 14% of them seen once, and the ten largest clones take 21%. This clonotype was seen a handful of times. Germline values: CDR1 MGHRA, CDR2 YSYEKL. This CDR3 spans 16 amino acids. Trimming stripped 3 bases from V and 7 bases from J, with 16 bases between. The chain combines TRBV4-1 with TRBJ1-6, with D possibly TRBD1 on 6 matching bases. The TCR originated in a man between 18 and 29 years old who had mild COVID-19 (a few samples of this study predate the infection). Cell type and time point are not known. The specimen was PBMCs or a T cell subset sorted from them (not recorded which). The CDR3 DNA sequence: TGCGCCAGCAGCCAGGATGTACAGGGCCACAATTCACCCCTCCACTTT. Its protein is CASSQDVQGHNSPLHF.